This TCR beta chain is drawn from a study of T cells expressing NK-cell markers. Study-wide context: Sorted CD3+CD56-NKG2C+, CD3+CD56+NKG2C- and CD3+CD56+NKG2C+ T cells were the source of the TCR beta repertoires. Seven of the eight sequenced donors were classified as HCMV-seropositive, and one was classified as seronegative.

Comment on this clonotype: What it binds is unknown.

5'RACE template switching with UMIs produced the TCR beta cDNA. TCRdb reprocessed the 5' RACE reads and keeps a single row for each CDR3 protein, giving no DNA. This sample carries fewer than 550,000 distinct CDR3 sequences, with 1.4% going to the ten biggest clones. CDR3 length: 15 residues. Germline assignment: CDR1 DFQATT and CDR2 SNEGSKA (reference sequence). Study-level results: CD8+ T cells in six or seven donors included dominant NKG2C+ clonotypes at 1.0-7.0%.

The sample taken for sequencing was blood T cells: a sorted CD56 or NKG2C T cell subset, CD4+ or CD8+ T cells, or bulk PBMC T cells (not recorded which). This clonotype originated in a woman aged 45 to 65 in good health. This rearrangement joins TRBV20-1 to TRBJ2-4; the TCRdb D gene call, TRBD2, has no DNA to confirm it. The CDR3 spells CSARGLAGGLNIQYF.